Following are 9 T cell receptor beta chains from one sample sequenced in a study of shared clonotypes between healthy human individuals. Sequenced by immunoSEQ multiplex PCR; TCRdb stores in-frame clones only, minus some. The sample holds approximately 1.5 million clones, about 98.5% seen once. Sequencing input: naive CD4+ T cells sorted from blood. The subset denotes: CD45RA+ positively selected. The receptors here all came from a man aged 30-40 years in good health.

The chain carries TRBV27 and TRBJ1-3; 8 nucleotides agree with TRBD1. This CDR3 is built from 16 residues. In germline, CDR1 is MNHEY, CDR2 SMNVEV (reference sequence). J lost 4 bases, V lost 4 bases, and 9 bases had no gene match. DNA for the CDR3: TGTGCCAGCAGTTCCAGGACAGGGTGGGCCGGAAACACCATATATTTT. Protein: CASSSRTGWAGNTIYF.

In the case of this clone: Other DNA sequences from this sample encode an identical CDR3 as well. The V call is TRBV7-9, the J call TRBJ2-7, with 8 bases lining up with TRBD2. The J segment lost 2 bases and the V segment lost 5 bases, leaving 2 bases of the junction unmatched. This CDR3 has 13 amino acids. CDR1 is SEHNR and CDR2 is FQNEAQ in the germline V gene (reference sequence). For the CDR3, the DNA is TGTGCCAGCAGCCGGGGGGGACCCTACGAGCAGTACTTC. It yields the protein CASSRGGPYEQYF. Complete variable domain (other parts from reference TRBV7-9 and TRBJ2-7): DTGVSQNPRHKITKRGQNVTFRCDPISEHNRLYWYRQTLGQGPEFLTYFQNEAQLEKSRLLSDRFSAERPKGSFSTLEIQRTEQGDSAMYLCASSRGGPYEQYFGPGTRLTVT.

The CDR3 sequence is CASRPPPGTGGEETQYF. CDR3 coding DNA: TGTGCCAGCAGACCTCCTCCCGGGACAGGGGGTGAAGAGACCCAGTACTTC. The chain recombines TRBV7-9 with TRBJ2-5; 11 positions match TRBD1. Germline V gene data show CDR1 as SEHNR and CDR2 as FQNEAQ (reference sequence). J lost 3 bases, V lost 6 bases, and 12 bases had no gene match. The CDR3 runs 17 residues.

J is TRBJ2-7 and V is TRBV28; D may be TRBD1 (5 bases). This CDR3 has 15 amino acids. Germline CDR1 MDHEN, CDR2 SYDVKM. The V end was cut by 6 bases, the J end by 4 bases, with 19 bases between. CDR3 in DNA: TGTGCCAGCAGCCCGGGCAGGGTCCCTGTGTACGAGCAGTACTTC. Translating gives CASSPGRVPVYEQYF.

The chain has TRBV11-2 and TRBJ1-4; 10 bases map to TRBD1. Trimming took 4 bases from V and 5 from J; bases not matched to a gene: 1. The CDR3 sequence is 14 residues long. The germline V gene encodes CDR1 SGHAT and CDR2 FQNNGV. The CDR3 loop reads CASSWGQGNEKLFF. The CDR3, as DNA: TGTGCCAGCAGCTGGGGACAGGGGAATGAAAAACTGTTTTTT.

In the case of this clone: At the DNA level, this CDR3 is encoded by other sequences in the same sample as well. The CDR3 DNA reads TGCGCCAGCAGCTTGGCACTTATGAACACTGAAGCTTTCTTT. Protein product: CASSLALMNTEAFF. This chain links TRBV5-1 with TRBJ1-1; the D is unclear. This CDR3 contains 14 residues. The germline V gene encodes CDR1 SGHRS and CDR2 YFSETQ. Trimming cost V 0 bases and J 0 bases, with 6 bases left between them.

In its sample, this clone was seen once. The chain links TRBV30 to TRBJ2-3; D may be TRBD2 (8 bases). V shed 3 bases and J shed 6 bases, with 28 bases lying between them. The CDR3 has 18 amino acids. From germline, CDR1 is GTSNPN and CDR2 SVGIG (reference sequence). The CDR3 DNA reads as TGTGCCTGGAGCTCCAGGGGGGTTCGAGGTAGCGGGATGGATACGCAGTATTTT. This codes for CAWSSRGVRGSGMDTQYF.

The chain links TRBV29-1 to TRBJ1-4, with unresolved D. There are 11 residues in the CDR3. V dropped 4 bases and J dropped 5 bases, with 5 bases sitting between them. Germline V gene sequence: CDR1 SQVTM, CDR2 ANQGSEA. CDR3 bases: TGCAGCGTTGGAGAGAATGAAAAACTGTTTTTT. The encoded protein is CSVGENEKLFF.

The chain uses TRBV11-2 and TRBJ1-2; D possibly corresponds to TRBD1 (5 bases). Trimming cost V 3 bases and J 8 bases, with 13 bases left between them. The CDR3 loop spans 13 amino acids. Germline CDR1 reads SGHAT; CDR2 reads FQNNGV. Written as DNA, the CDR3 is TGTGCCAGCAGCTTGGACGGGGCCTTCGGCTACACCTTC. This translates into CASSLDGAFGYTF.